This TCR beta chain was documented in a study of tumor-infiltrating lymphocytes in localized non-small cell lung cancer. Study-wide results and limits: TCR sequencing covered a subset of patients with enough tissue. Compared with uninvolved lung, tumors showed higher T cell infiltration by TCRbeta sequencing. Different pieces of the same tissue went to different assays, confounding technical variation with intratumor heterogeneity.

Sequenced by immunoSEQ multiplex PCR; TCRdb stores in-frame clones only, minus some. Here the sample spans 3,000 to 5,000 clones, about 70% being singletons. This clone has more than one count but fewer than ten. Antigen unknown. Sequencing input: uninvolved lung tissue not adjacent to the tumor. The receptor was isolated from a human donor with non-small cell lung cancer.

The CDR3 loop is CASTQTRTEAFF. The CDR3 DNA follows: TGTGCCAGCACTCAAACCCGAACTGAAGCTTTCTTT. The genes are TRBV2 and TRBJ1-1; no clear D. V lost 7 bases and J lost 5, with 11 bases in between. CDR1 is SNHLY, CDR2 FYNNEI, per germline. The CDR3 is made up of 12 amino acids. The full variable domain, rest sourced from reference TRBV2 and TRBJ1-1, is EPEVTQTPSHQVTQMGQEVILRCVPISNHLYFYWYRQILGQKVEFLVSFYNNEISEKSEIFDDQFSVERPDGSNFTLKIRSTKLEDSAMYFCASTQTRTEAFFGQGTRLTVV.